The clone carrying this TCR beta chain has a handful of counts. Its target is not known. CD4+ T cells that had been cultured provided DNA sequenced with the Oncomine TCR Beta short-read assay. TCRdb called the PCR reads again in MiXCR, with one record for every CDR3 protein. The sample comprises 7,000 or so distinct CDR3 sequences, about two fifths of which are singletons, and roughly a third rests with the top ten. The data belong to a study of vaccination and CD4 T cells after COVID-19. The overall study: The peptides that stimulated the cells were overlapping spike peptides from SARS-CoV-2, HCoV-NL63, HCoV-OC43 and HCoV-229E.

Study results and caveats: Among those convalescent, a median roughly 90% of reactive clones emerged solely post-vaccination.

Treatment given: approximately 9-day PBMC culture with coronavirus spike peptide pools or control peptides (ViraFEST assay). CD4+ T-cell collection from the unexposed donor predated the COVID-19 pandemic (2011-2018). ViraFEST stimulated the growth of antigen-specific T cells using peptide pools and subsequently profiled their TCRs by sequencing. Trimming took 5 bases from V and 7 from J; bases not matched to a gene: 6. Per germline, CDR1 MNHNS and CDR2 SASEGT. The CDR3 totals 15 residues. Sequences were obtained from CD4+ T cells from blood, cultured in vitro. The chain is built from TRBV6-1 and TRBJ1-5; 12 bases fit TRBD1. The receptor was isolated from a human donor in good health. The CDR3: CASSTGTGGGQPQHF. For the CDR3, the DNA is TGTGCCAGCAGTACCGGGACAGGGGGCGGGCAGCCCCAGCATTTT.